The clone carrying this TCR beta chain was counted only a few times. The authors' processing: How many nucleated cells were present was estimated from reference gene primer amplification. Only in-frame clones appear in the TCRdb table, and some are missing; sequencing was by immunoSEQ multiplex PCR. V, J and clone size derive from that table, while D and trimming were established from the DNA sequence. The sample includes under 150,000 clones, more than 70% of them seen just once. The data were obtained in a study of blood T cell repertoires in COVID-19. Across the study: Both acute and convalescent COVID-19 samples were obtained from the United States, Italy and Spain.

The CDR3 contains 15 residues. V lost 2 bases, J lost 0 bases, and 8 bases lay in between. Germline CDR1 MNHNS, CDR2 SASEGT. The sample taken for sequencing was peripheral blood. This TCR derives from a woman aged 55-69 years with COVID-19, enrolled during active disease. This chain connects TRBV6-1 to TRBJ1-3, with D unresolved. This chain's CDR3 is CASSEHRFSGNTIYF. The DNA for the CDR3 is TGTGCCAGCAGTGAACACCGGTTCTCTGGAAACACCATATATTTT.